This TCR beta chain was identified in a study of blood T cell repertoires in COVID-19. The wider study: COVID-19 samples collected from the United States, Italy and Spain covered acute and convalescent phases.

Trimming took 8 bases from V and 0 from J; bases not matched to a gene: 4. This CDR3 has 14 residues. The germline V gene encodes CDR1 MDHEN and CDR2 SYDVKM. This clone came up a few times. Data came from immunoSEQ multiplex PCR; TCRdb stores just in-frame clones and leaves some out. The sample yields over 150,000 clones, approximately 88% seen once. The material sequenced was peripheral blood. This sequence originates from a woman between 35 and 50 years old with COVID-19, enrolled during active disease. V gene TRBV28 combines with J gene TRBJ1-3, with 7 nucleotides matching TRBD1. CDR3: CASGGQISGNTIYF. CDR3 bases: TGTGCCAGCGGGGGACAGATCTCTGGAAACACCATATATTTT.